These 13 T cell receptor beta chains were all obtained from the same sample, sequenced in a study of beta chain features in type 1 diabetes. Isolated RNA was reverse transcribed in full, so expressed TCRB transcripts were sequenced. The table came from immunoSEQ multiplex PCR; TCRdb's copy has only in-frame clones and leaves some out. The data contain 100,000 to 150,000 clones, less than 20% of them singletons. Their specific antigens are unknown. Study-level findings and limits: TCRB CDR3s were moderately but significantly shorter in Type 1 diabetes patients in all four CD4+ subsets.

The specimen sequenced was central memory CD4+ T cells from blood. Source of these receptors: a man between 25 and 39 years old with type 1 diabetes.

Only a few counts were recorded for this clone. The CDR3 DNA reads TGTGCCAGCAGCGTAGCTCCGAACACCGGGGAGCTGTTTTTT. Translation gives CASSVAPNTGELFF. V is TRBV9 and J is TRBJ2-2; D not certain. The CDR3 runs 14 residues. Germline assignment: CDR1 SGDLS and CDR2 YYNGEE. Trimming cost V 0 bases and J 0 bases, with 3 bases left between them.

At least ten counts were recorded for this clone. CDR3 protein: CSVGRLAGDNEQFF. In DNA form, the CDR3 reads TGCAGCGTTGGCCGACTAGCGGGGGATAATGAGCAGTTCTTC. The chain links TRBV29-1 to TRBJ2-1, with TRBD2 matching over 12 bases. The CDR3 runs 14 residues. CDR1 and CDR2 from the germline V gene are SQVTM and ANQGSEA. The V segment lost 4 bases and the J segment 7 bases; nucleotides outside the gene matches: 5.

This clone turned up a few times. The J gene is TRBJ2-7, the V gene TRBV29-1, with 11 bases that match TRBD1. V gave up 7 bases and J gave up 4 bases; unmatched junction bases: 3. The CDR3 has 12 residues. CDR1 is SQVTM and CDR2 is ANQGSEA in the germline V gene. CDR3 sequence reads: CSAGTGGYEQYF. The CDR3 DNA is TGCAGCGCAGGGACAGGGGGTTACGAGCAGTACTTC.

Details on this clone: The same CDR3 can be traced to other DNA sequences in this sample. This chain links TRBV18 with TRBJ2-7; D is unclear. The germline V gene encodes CDR1 KGHSH and CDR2 LQKENI. Trimming took off 3 bases at V and 1 base at J, with 7 bases between the two ends. The CDR3 covers 13 residues. CDR3 sequence (DNA): TGTGCCAGCTCACCTGCTGGGTCCTACGAGCAGTACTTC. Amino acids: CASSPAGSYEQYF.

This clone turned up a few times. The chain recombines TRBV10-3 with TRBJ1-2; the D is unclear. The germline V gene has CDR1 ENHRY and CDR2 SYGVKD. The CDR3 consists of 15 residues. V dropped 5 bases and J dropped 1 base, with 14 bases sitting between them. The CDR3 DNA is TGTGCCATCAGTTCCCCTTGGGCTGATAACTATGGCTACACCTTC. Amino acids: CAISSPWADNYGYTF.

The chain carries TRBV5-6 and TRBJ1-6, with D possibly being TRBD1 (6 bases). CDR1 SGHDT and CDR2 YYEEEE come from the germline V gene. The CDR3 length is 15 residues. Deletions cut 4 bases from V and 10 bases from J, with 18 bases between. DNA for the CDR3: TGTGCCAGCAGCACGGACATGCAGGGGAACTCACCCCTCCACTTT. This translates into CASSTDMQGNSPLHF. The variable domain in full, completed from reference TRBV5-6 and TRBJ1-6, reads DAGVTQSPTHLIKTRGQQVTLRCSPKSGHDTVSWYQQALGQGPQFIFQYYEEEERQRGNFPDRFSGHQFPNYSSELNVNALLLGDSALYLCASSTDMQGNSPLHFGNGTRLTVT.

The sample holds a few counts of this clone. This chain connects TRBV5-6 to TRBJ2-5; D remains unclear. The CDR3 has 13 residues. From germline, CDR1 is SGHDT and CDR2 YYEEEE. With 0 bases removed from V and 0 bases from J, the gap between germline ends came to 3 bases. As DNA, the CDR3 is TGTGCCAGCAGCTTGGGGGACCAAGAGACCCAGTACTTC. This sequence encodes CASSLGDQETQYF.

In this sample, this clone turned up a few times. The rearrangement joins TRBV4-3 to TRBJ2-7, with 9 bases aligning to TRBD1. The CDR3 contains 17 residues. Losses at the gene ends were 1 base for V and 3 bases for J; bases not matched to a gene: 10. The germline V gene has CDR1 LGHNA and CDR2 YSLEER. CDR3 residues: CASSQALPGQGRYEQYF. CDR3 in DNA: TGCGCCAGCAGCCAAGCCTTACCGGGACAGGGCCGCTACGAGCAGTACTTC.

The V and J genes are TRBV5-1 and TRBJ2-3; TRBD2 might be the D (5 bases). From germline, CDR1 is SGHRS and CDR2 YFSETQ. The CDR3 loop spans 16 amino acids. Trimming took 4 bases from V and 1 from J, leaving 16 bases between them. The CDR3 nucleotides are TGCGCCAGCAGCCTCGGACTGTTGGGCGGCACAGATACGCAGTATTTT. Encoded protein: CASSLGLLGGTDTQYF.

The chain joins TRBV7-2 to TRBJ2-7; possibly TRBD1 for D (5 bases). Trimming left V 3 bases short and J 2 bases short, with 14 bases between. There are 15 residues in the CDR3. The germline gives CDR1 SGHTA, CDR2 FQGNSA. CDR3 nucleotides: TGTGCCAGCAGCTTTGACAGCCAAATGGCCTACGAGCAGTACTTC. It codes for CASSFDSQMAYEQYF.

The gene calls are TRBV28 and TRBJ2-5; no reliable D call. CDR1 and CDR2 (germline): MDHEN, SYDVKM. V was trimmed by 5 bases and J by 5 bases, leaving 6 bases between them. The CDR3 runs 11 residues. The CDR3 region is CASSIRETQYF. Written as DNA, the CDR3 is TGTGCCAGCAGTATTAGGGAGACCCAGTACTTC.

The rearrangement uses TRBV7-6 and TRBJ2-3; TRBD2 agrees at 9 bases. The junction had 7 bases not matched to a gene; V was cut back by 0 bases and J by 0 bases. Germline-derived CDR1 and CDR2 are SGHVS and FNYEAQ. The CDR3 totals 18 residues. The DNA for the CDR3 is TGTGCCAGCAGCTTAGCGCTGGCTAGCGGGGTTAGCACAGATACGCAGTATTTT. Its translation is CASSLALASGVSTDTQYF.

This clone was recorded many times. The rearrangement links TRBV5-4 to TRBJ2-3, with 9 positions matching TRBD2. V shed 4 bases, J shed 2 bases, and the junction held 11 bases outside the gene matches. The CDR3 has 17 amino acids. CDR1 and CDR2 from the germline V gene are SGHNT and YYREEE (reference sequence). The CDR3 region has the DNA TGTGCCAGCAGCCCCGAGGGGCGGGGGGGCCCCACAGATACGCAGTATTTT. This sequence encodes CASSPEGRGGPTDTQYF.